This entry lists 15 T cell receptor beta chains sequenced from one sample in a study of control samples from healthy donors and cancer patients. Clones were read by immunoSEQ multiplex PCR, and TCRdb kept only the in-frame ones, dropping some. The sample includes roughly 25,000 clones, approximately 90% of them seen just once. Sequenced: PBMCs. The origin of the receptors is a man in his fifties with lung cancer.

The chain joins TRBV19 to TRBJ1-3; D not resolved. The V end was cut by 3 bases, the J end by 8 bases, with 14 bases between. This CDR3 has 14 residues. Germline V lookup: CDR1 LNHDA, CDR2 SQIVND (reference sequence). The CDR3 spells CASSMEQTMDTIYF. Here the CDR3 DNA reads TGTGCCAGTAGTATGGAGCAGACCATGGACACCATATATTTT.

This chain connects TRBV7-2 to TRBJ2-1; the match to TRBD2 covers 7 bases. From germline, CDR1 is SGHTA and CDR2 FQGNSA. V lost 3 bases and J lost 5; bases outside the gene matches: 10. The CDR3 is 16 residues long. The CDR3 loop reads CASSFLFGAGDNEQFF. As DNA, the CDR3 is TGTGCCAGCAGCTTCCTTTTCGGCGCGGGAGACAATGAGCAGTTCTTC. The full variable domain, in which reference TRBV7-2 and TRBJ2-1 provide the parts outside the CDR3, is GAGVSQSPSNKVTEKGKDVELRCDPISGHTALYWYRQSLGQGLEFLIYFQGNSAPDKSGLPSDRFSAERTGGSVSTLTIQRTQQEDSAVYLCASSFLFGAGDNEQFFGPGTRLTVL.

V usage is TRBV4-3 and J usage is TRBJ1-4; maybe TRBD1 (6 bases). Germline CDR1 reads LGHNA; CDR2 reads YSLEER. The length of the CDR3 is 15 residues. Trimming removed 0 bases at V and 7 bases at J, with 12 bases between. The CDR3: CASSQEGDRPEKLFF. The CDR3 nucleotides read TGCGCCAGCAGCCAAGAGGGCGACAGGCCTGAAAAACTGTTTTTT.

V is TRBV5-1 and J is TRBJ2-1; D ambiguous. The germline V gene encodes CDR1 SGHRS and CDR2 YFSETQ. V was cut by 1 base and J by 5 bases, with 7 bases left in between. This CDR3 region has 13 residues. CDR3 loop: CASSLWYDNEQFF. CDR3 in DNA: TGCGCCAGCAGCTTGTGGTACGACAATGAGCAGTTCTTC.

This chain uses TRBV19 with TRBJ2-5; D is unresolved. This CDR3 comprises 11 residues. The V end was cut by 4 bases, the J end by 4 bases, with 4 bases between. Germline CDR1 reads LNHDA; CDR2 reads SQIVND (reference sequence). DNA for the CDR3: TGTGCCAGTAGTAGGAGAGAGACCCAGTACTTC. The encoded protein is CASSRRETQYF.

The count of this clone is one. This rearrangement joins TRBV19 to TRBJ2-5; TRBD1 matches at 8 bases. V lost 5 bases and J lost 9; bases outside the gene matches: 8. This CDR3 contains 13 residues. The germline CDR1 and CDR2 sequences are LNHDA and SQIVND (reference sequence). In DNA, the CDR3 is TGTGCCAGTAGTCCCGGGACAGGCGGGGCCCAGTACTTC. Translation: CASSPGTGGAQYF.

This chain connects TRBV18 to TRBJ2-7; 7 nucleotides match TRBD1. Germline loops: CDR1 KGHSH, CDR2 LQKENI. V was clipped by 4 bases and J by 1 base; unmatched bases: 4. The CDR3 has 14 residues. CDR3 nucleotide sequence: TGTGCCAGCTCACAAGGACAGGTTTCCTACGAGCAGTACTTC. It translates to CASSQGQVSYEQYF.

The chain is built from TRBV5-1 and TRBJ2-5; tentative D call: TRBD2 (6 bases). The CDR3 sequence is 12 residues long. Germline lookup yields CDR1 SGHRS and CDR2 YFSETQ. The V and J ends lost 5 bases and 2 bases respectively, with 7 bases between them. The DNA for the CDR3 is TGCGCCAGCAGGGCGGGACAAGAGACCCAGTACTTC. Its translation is CASRAGQETQYF.

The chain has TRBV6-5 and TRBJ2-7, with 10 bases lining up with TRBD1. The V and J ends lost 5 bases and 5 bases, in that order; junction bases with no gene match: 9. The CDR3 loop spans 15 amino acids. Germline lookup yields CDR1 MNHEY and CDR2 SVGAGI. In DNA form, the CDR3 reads TGTGCCAGCAGTACAACCGGGACAGGGGACCACGAGCAGTACTTC. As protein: CASSTTGTGDHEQYF.

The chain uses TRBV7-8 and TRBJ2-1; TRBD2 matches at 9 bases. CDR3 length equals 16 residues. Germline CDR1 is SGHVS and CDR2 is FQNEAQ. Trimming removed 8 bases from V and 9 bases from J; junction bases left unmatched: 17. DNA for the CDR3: TGTGCCAGCGTCCGTCGGCGGGGGGGCCCTCAGGGTGAGCAGTTCTTC. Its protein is CASVRRRGGPQGEQFF.

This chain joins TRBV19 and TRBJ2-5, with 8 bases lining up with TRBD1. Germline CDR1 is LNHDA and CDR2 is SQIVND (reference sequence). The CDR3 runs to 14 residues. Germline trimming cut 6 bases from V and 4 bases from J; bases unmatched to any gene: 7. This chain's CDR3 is CASSGAGGLETQYF. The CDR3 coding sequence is TGTGCCAGTAGCGGCGCAGGGGGCCTAGAGACCCAGTACTTC.

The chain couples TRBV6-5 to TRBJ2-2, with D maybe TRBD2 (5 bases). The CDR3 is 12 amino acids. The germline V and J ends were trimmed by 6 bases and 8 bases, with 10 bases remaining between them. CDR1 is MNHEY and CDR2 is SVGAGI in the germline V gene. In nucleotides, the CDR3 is TGTGCCAGCAGGCCGACGGGGGGGGAGCTGTTTTTT. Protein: CASRPTGGELFF.

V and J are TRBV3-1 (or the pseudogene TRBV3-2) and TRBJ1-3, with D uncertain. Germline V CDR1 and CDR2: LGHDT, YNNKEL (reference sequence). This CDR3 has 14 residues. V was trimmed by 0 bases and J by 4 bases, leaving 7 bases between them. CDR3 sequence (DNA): TGTGCCAGCAGCCAAGAAACATACGGAAACACCATATATTTT. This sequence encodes CASSQETYGNTIYF.

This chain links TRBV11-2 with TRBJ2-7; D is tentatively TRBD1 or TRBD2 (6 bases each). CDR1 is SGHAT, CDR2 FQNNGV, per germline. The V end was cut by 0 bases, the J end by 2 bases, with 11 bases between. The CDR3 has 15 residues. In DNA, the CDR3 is TGTGCCAGCAGCTTAGACCGGGGGCCTACCTACGAGCAGTACTTC. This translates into CASSLDRGPTYEQYF.

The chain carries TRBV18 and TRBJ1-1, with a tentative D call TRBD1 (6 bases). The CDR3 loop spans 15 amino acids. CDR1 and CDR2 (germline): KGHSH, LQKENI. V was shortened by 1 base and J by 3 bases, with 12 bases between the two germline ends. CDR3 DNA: TGTGCCAGCTCACCACGAAGGGGGTCAGACACTGAAGCTTTCTTT. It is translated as CASSPRRGSDTEAFF.